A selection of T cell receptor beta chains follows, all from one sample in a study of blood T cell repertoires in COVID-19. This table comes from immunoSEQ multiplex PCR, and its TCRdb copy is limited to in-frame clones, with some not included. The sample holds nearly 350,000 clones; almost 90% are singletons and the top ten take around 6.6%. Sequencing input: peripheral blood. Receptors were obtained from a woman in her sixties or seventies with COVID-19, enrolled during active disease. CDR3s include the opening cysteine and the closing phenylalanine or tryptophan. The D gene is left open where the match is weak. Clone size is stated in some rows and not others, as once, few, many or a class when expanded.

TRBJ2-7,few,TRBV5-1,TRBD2,CASRASGVYEQYF,TGCGCCAGCAGGGCTAGCGGGGTCTACGAGCAGTACTTC
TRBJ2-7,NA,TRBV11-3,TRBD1,CASSLDPGQQGPAYEQYF,TGTGCCAGCAGCTTAGACCCGGGACAGCAGGGACCGGCCTACGAGCAGTACTTC
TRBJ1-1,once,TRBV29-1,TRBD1,CSVRQGAGDTEAFF,TGCAGCGTTCGACAGGGGGCTGGTGACACTGAAGCTTTCTTT
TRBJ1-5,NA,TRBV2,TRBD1,CASSGKGGVIQPQHF,TGTGCCAGCAGTGGTAAAGGGGGCGTAATACAGCCCCAGCATTTT
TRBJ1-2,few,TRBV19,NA,CASSIDQVAPDRSYYTF,TGTGCCAGTAGTATAGATCAGGTTGCGCCTGACAGGTCGTACTACACCTTC
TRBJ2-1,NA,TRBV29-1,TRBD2,CSVPRASGGSSYNEQFF,TGCAGCGTCCCCCGGGCTAGCGGGGGGAGCTCCTACAATGAGCAGTTCTTC
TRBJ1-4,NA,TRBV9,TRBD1,CASSEDRGDEKLFF,TGTGCCAGCAGCGAAGACAGGGGGGATGAAAAACTGTTTTTT
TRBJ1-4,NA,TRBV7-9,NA,CASKGVEEKLFF,TGTGCCAGCAAAGGGGTAGAGGAAAAACTGTTTTTT
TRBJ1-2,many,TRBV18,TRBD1,CASSRQGIDGYTF,TGTGCCAGCTCACGACAGGGTATCGACGGCTACACCTTC
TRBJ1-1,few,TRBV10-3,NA,CAIRTDMNTEAFF,TGTGCCATCAGGACAGACATGAACACTGAAGCTTTCTTT
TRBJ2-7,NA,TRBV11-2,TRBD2,CASSLQGFGLASEQYF,TGTGCCAGCAGCTTACAAGGTTTCGGACTAGCGAGCGAGCAGTACTTC
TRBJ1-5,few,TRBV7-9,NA,CASSLSGGQPQHF,TGTGCCAGCAGCTTATCGGGGGGCCAGCCCCAGCATTTT
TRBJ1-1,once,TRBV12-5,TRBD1,CASGSRTGLNTEAFF,TGTGCTAGTGGTTCCCGGACAGGATTGAACACTGAAGCTTTCTTT
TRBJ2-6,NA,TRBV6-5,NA,CASSIDTGANVLTF,TGTGCCAGCAGTATCGACACTGGGGCCAACGTCCTGACTTTC
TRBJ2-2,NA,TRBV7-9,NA,CASSLPVGELFF,TGTGCCAGCAGTCTTCCGGTTGGGGAGCTGTTTTTT
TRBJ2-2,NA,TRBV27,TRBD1,CASSLVTGMGAGELFF,TGTGCCAGCAGTTTAGTGACAGGGATGGGGGCCGGGGAGCTGTTTTTT
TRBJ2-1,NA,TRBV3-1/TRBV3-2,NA,CASSQAGYNEQFF,TGTGCCAGCAGCCAAGCGGGCTACAATGAGCAGTTCTTC
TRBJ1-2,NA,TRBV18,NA,CASSPKGTHYGYTF,TGTGCCAGCTCACCCAAGGGGACTCACTATGGCTACACCTTC
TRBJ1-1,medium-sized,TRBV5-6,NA,CASSLRGTEAFF,TGTGCCAGCAGCTTAAGGGGCACTGAAGCTTTCTTT
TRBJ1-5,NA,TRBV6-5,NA,CASRSQQGSNQPQHF,TGTGCCAGCAGGTCACAACAGGGTAGCAATCAGCCCCAGCATTTT
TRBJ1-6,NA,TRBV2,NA,CASSEQDGSPLHF,TGTGCCAGCAGTGAACAGGATGGTTCACCCCTCCACTTT
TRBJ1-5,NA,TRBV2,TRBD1,CASRTTGGDQPQHF,TGTGCCAGCAGAACTACAGGGGGTGATCAGCCCCAGCATTTT
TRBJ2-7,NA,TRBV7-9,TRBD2,CASLGGGVSYEQYF,TGTGCCAGCCTAGGCGGGGGGGTATCCTACGAGCAGTACTTC
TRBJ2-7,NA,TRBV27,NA,CASSLNRQTYEQYF,TGTGCCAGCAGTTTAAACAGGCAGACCTACGAGCAGTACTTC
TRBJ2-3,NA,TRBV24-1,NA,CATSDPRTTDTQYF,TGTGCCACCAGTGACCCAAGGACTACAGATACGCAGTATTTT
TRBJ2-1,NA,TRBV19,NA,CASTAQGPNEQFF,TGTGCCAGTACCGCACAGGGCCCCAATGAGCAGTTCTTC
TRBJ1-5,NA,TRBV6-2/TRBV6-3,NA,CASSSRNQPQHF,TGTGCCAGCAGTTCTAGGAATCAGCCCCAGCATTTT
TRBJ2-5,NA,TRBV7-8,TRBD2,CASSADTSGGAGETQYF,TGTGCCAGCAGCGCCGACACTAGCGGGGGGGCCGGGGAGACCCAGTACTTC
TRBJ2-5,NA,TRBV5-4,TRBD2,CASSSGLAGGRGQETQYF,TGTGCCAGCAGCTCCGGACTAGCGGGGGGCAGGGGGCAAGAGACCCAGTACTTC
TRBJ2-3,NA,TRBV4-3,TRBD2,CASSHGAGADTQYF,TGCGCCAGCAGCCACGGTGCGGGAGCAGATACGCAGTATTTT
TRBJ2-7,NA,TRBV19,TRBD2,CASSIQAGGIYEQYF,TGTGCCAGTAGTATCCAAGCGGGGGGGATCTACGAGCAGTACTTC
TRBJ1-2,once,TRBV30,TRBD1,CAWSRPWDRVYGYTF,TGTGCCTGGAGTCGCCCTTGGGACAGGGTCTATGGCTACACCTTC
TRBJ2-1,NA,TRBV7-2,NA,CASSPSHDNEQFF,TGTGCCAGCTCTCCCTCACATGACAATGAGCAGTTCTTC
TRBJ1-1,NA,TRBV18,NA,CASSQREGGTEAFF,TGTGCCAGCTCCCAAAGGGAGGGTGGAACTGAAGCTTTCTTT
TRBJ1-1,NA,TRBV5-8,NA,CASSLAQGGATEAFF,TGTGCCAGCAGCTTGGCCCAGGGCGGAGCCACTGAAGCTTTCTTT
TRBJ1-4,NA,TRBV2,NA,CASNHRGGNEKLFF,TGTGCCAGCAATCATAGGGGAGGGAATGAAAAACTGTTTTTT
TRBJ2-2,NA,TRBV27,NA,CASRGEASTGELFF,TGTGCCAGCAGGGGGGAGGCGAGCACCGGGGAGCTGTTTTTT
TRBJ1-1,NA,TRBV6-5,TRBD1,CASSSDRGPTEAFF,TGTGCCAGCAGTTCGGACAGGGGTCCCACTGAAGCTTTCTTT
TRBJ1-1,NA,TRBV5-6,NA,CASSLGQGRFAEAFF,TGTGCCAGCAGCTTGGGGCAGGGAAGGTTCGCTGAAGCTTTCTTT